This TCR beta chain was captured by sequencing in a study of blood T cell repertoires in COVID-19 (dated by TCRdb to 2020 to 2022). About the study as a whole: Collaborator samples came from the United States, Italy and Spain and covered acute and convalescent phases of COVID-19. The prospective study material was composed of cDNA or gDNA derived from T cells, B-cell-depleted T cells, or PBMCs. Subjects who had been exposed to COVID-19, were actively infected with it, or had recovered from it provided the deeply sampled blood TCRbeta repertoires that made up the dataset. The repertoires were released in a freely available public database intended as a resource for research on the immune response to SARS-CoV-2. Samples came from the ongoing ImmuneRACE study (first 160 participants) plus 1,254 subjects from 6 global collaborators. A de-identified subject ID, COVID-19 status, age in years and sex were almost always included in the sample metadata. Where available, HLA class I and class II types were taken from metadata supplied by the sample provider and were not determined by assay-based typing.

The immunoSEQ Assay, a bias-controlled multiplex PCR, was used to amplify TCRbeta CDR3 regions from genomic DNA. The source study handled its data this way. Nucleated cell counts per sample were estimated from amplification of reference gene primers within the assay. Sequence reads were collapsed and filtered to measure the absolute abundance of every unique TCRbeta CDR3 rearrangement. For each sample, productive Simpson clonality was calculated as the square root of Simpson's diversity index across productive rearrangements. TCRdb took this table from immuneACCESS and kept in-frame rearrangements with V and J called. Such tables lack part of the clones; where checked against another copy, unresolved V genes explain under half of the gap, and the rest is unexplained. The V and J calls and clone size were taken over from that table, and D and trimming were inferred from the DNA. The sample table holds around 60,000 clones, of which approximately 83% were seen once. The ten biggest clones cover approximately 3.4% of the sample.

Trimming takes 1 base off V and 1 base off J; junction bases not matched to a gene: 10. Per the germline V gene (reference sequence), LGHDT is the CDR1 and YNNKEL is the CDR2. The CDR3 runs 17 amino acids, cysteine and phenylalanine included. This entry keeps only the CDR3 DNA: 51 bases, framed from base 1. The sample holds one count of this clone. Its cognate antigen has yet to be identified. No base qualities exist here, and no much larger clone lies one base off it. The collaborating institutions used their own protocols to collect whole blood in K2EDTA tubes. For TCRbeta analysis, collaborators shipped samples as frozen whole blood, isolated PBMCs, or DNA extracted from either of those sample types. Paper-wide results and their limitations: The quantity of clinical and demographic metadata differed by source and by participant and was supplied without curation.

The chain was built from TRBV3-1 (or the pseudogene TRBV3-2) and TRBJ2-7; 7 bases in the middle match TRBD2. The TCR comes from a woman aged 80 or over with acute or convalescent COVID-19. The material sequenced was peripheral blood. The CDR3 protein sequence reads: CASSQVPFAGVSYEQYF. The DNA sequence is given as TGTGCCAGCAGCCAAGTTCCTTTCGCGGGGGTGTCCTACGAGCAGTACTTC.